This T cell receptor beta chain comes out of a study of Ad26.COV2.S vaccination and SARS-CoV-2 variants (dated by TCRdb to 2020 to 2023). Regarding the study in general: Donors in the vaccine arm were drawn from COV1001, a multicentre, randomized, double-blind, placebo-controlled phase I-IIa trial testing Ad26.COV2.S in healthy adults. A total of 32 samples were included in the TCR-sequenced set, comprising roughly 20 Ad26.COV2.S vaccine recipients, 5 placebo recipients and 8 SARS-CoV-2 convalescent individuals. Trial participants were randomized into five groups of five, in which low-dose or high-dose Ad26.COV2.S was given once or twice, or placebo was given on both occasions. Dosing of Ad26.COV2.S was intramuscular, at either 5x10^10 or 1x10^11 viral particles, delivered as one shot or as two shots spaced 56 days apart. Throughout the experiments and outcome assessment, investigators stayed blinded to trial group allocation. TCRbeta repertoire sequencing served as the tool for gauging how specific and how broad the SARS-CoV-2-reactive T cell receptors were following Ad26.COV2.S vaccination. The full study reports these points: According to the authors, total T cell responses may have been underestimated by the TCR breadth and depth analyses. Substantial breadth of spike-specific CD8+ and CD4+ T cell responses was reported after vaccination. Vaccine and placebo recipients had similar non-spike TCR breadth, a finding consistent with the vaccine containing only spike. Higher spike-specific TCR breadth was observed in Ad26.COV2.S recipients than in placebo recipients (P = 0.0014). The study was not powered to compare responses between vaccine doses or regimens.

The immunoSEQ Assay was used to sequence TCRbeta CDR3 regions. After extraction, genomic DNA underwent amplification by bias-controlled multiplex PCR, followed by high-throughput sequencing. Processing in the source paper ran as follows. To quantify the absolute abundance of every unique TCRbeta CDR3 region, sequences were collapsed and filtered. T cell fraction was estimated by normalizing TCRbeta template counts to usable DNA, with usable DNA measured through amplification of reference genes found in all nucleated cells. Repertoire TCRs were annotated as SARS-CoV-2-specific when V gene, CDR3 amino acid sequence and J gene were exactly matched to a known reactive TCR set. The reference SARS-CoV-2 TCR set came from MIRA and was filtered for enrichment in COVID-19-positive ImmuneCODE repertoires, removing public or cross-reactive TCRs. Using the MIRA antigens, annotated TCRs were further analysed by specific ORF or by position within an ORF. Depth was the summed frequency of annotated unique rearrangements, while breadth was defined as annotated unique rearrangements over total unique productive rearrangements. Two-sided Wilcoxon rank-sum tests were used to compare TCR breadth between groups. This is the immuneACCESS table as TCRdb keeps it, with only in-frame sequences that have V and J called. A part of the clones is gone; compared with another copy, unresolved V genes explain less than half, and the rest is unexplained. Clonal size and the V and J genes are those of that table, whereas D and trimming came from the DNA. The sample table records roughly 510,000 clones; around 88% of these occur just once. The biggest ten clones account for more than 10% of the sample.

Note on this clone: The target of this receptor is not known. There are no base qualities to consult, and no much larger clone falls within one base.

The sample's treatment or condition label is to be understood as: over 15 received Ad26.COV2.S at low or high dose, single or two shots; five or six received placebo; per-sample allocation not given. Repertoires of vaccine and placebo recipients were sequenced from samples collected on day 63 after the first injection. Between 29 July and 7 August 2020, Cohort 1b enrolled 20 to 30 adults aged 18-55 years at one site in Boston, USA. Ad26.COV2.S was a replication-incompetent adenovirus type 26 vector that expressed a prefusion-stabilized SARS-CoV-2 spike protein derived from the original Wuhan strain. CDR1 is given as SGHDT and CDR2 as YYEEEE, both from the germline V gene. V ends up 6 bases short and J 1 base short, with an unmatched junction base count of 4. Inclusive of the bounding cysteine and phenylalanine, the CDR3 is 14 residues long. Left in the record is the CDR3 DNA by itself, 42 bases read in frame from the first base.

The sequence was collected from a person aged 18 to 65 who received the Ad26.COV2.S COVID-19 vaccine or a placebo. The chain couples TRBV5-6 to TRBJ2-3, and TRBD1 matches 8 of the central bases. The sequencing here drew on peripheral blood, taken in a trial of Ad26.COV2.S vaccine versus placebo. The CDR3 amino acid sequence is: CASTRGLGTDTQYF. DNA sequence: TGTGCCAGCACCAGGGGGCTGGGCACAGATACGCAGTATTTT.